A single sample gave rise to the 23 T cell receptor beta chains below, sequenced in a study of cytomegalovirus exposure and HLA in healthy donors. The PCR employed 60 Vbeta primers together with 13 Jbeta primers. Sequencing was performed with immunoSEQ multiplex PCR; in TCRdb, only in-frame clones are kept and a portion is missing. The sample lists about 160,000 clones, roughly 74% occurring once. Input material: PBMCs. All receptors come from a male donor in good health and CMV-seronegative.

The sample holds a few counts of this clone. The gene calls are TRBV19 and TRBJ2-1; 7 bases match TRBD2. There are 15 residues in the CDR3. CDR1 LNHDA and CDR2 SQIVND come from the germline V gene (reference sequence). Trimming cost V 3 bases and J 5 bases; bases outside gene matches: 7. As DNA, the CDR3 is TGTGCCAGTAGTATTGGTAGCGGGTGGAACAATGAGCAGTTCTTC. Its translation: CASSIGSGWNNEQFF.

V gene TRBV6-1 combines with J gene TRBJ1-4, with 8 nucleotides matching TRBD1. The germline V gene encodes CDR1 MNHNS and CDR2 SASEGT. The CDR3 is 15 amino acids. V gave up 3 bases and J gave up 3 bases; unmatched junction bases: 3. The CDR3 bases are TGTGCCAGCAGTGACATGACAGGGGCTAATGAAAAACTGTTTTTT. It encodes CASSDMTGANEKLFF.

V usage is TRBV6-5 and J usage is TRBJ1-1; 7 bases are shared with TRBD1. With V trimmed by 5 bases and J by 3 bases, 3 bases remained unmatched. There are 13 residues in the CDR3. CDR1 and CDR2 from the germline V gene are MNHEY and SVGAGI. This CDR3 reads CASSETGDTEAFF. The CDR3 nucleotides are TGTGCCAGCAGTGAAACAGGGGACACTGAAGCTTTCTTT.

This clone was recorded once. This sequence joins TRBV4-2 and TRBJ1-5; the D is unclear. CDR1 is LGHNA and CDR2 is YNFKEQ in the germline V gene. The CDR3 has 14 residues. Trimming took off 0 bases at V and 6 bases at J, with 9 bases between the two ends. CDR3 protein: CASSQDPASQPQHF. The CDR3 region has the DNA TGTGCCAGCAGCCAAGACCCTGCCAGTCAGCCCCAGCATTTT.

With respect to this clone: This CDR3 is also generated by other DNA sequences in the sample. This rearrangement joins TRBV6-5 to TRBJ1-5; no clear D. Germline V gene sequence: CDR1 MNHEY, CDR2 SVGAGI. V was pared by 0 bases and J by 1 base, with 7 bases between. This CDR3 region has 15 residues. The CDR3 reads CASSYSRGSNQPQHF. In DNA form, the CDR3 reads TGTGCCAGCAGTTACTCGAGAGGGAGCAATCAGCCCCAGCATTTT.

This CDR3 is CASRQDGGEKLFF. The DNA of the CDR3 is TGCGCCAGCAGACAGGACGGGGGGGAGAAACTGTTTTTT. V is TRBV5-1 and J is TRBJ1-4; the D gene is possibly TRBD1 (5 bases). Germline V gene sequence: CDR1 SGHRS, CDR2 YFSETQ. V lost 5 bases and J 11 bases, leaving 16 bases between the germline ends. The CDR3 runs to 13 residues.

The rearrangement uses TRBV19 and TRBJ2-3; 12 bases line up with TRBD2. Trimming removed 10 bases from V and 6 bases from J; junction bases left unmatched: 8. CDR1 and CDR2 from the germline V gene are LNHDA and SQIVND (reference sequence). The length of the CDR3 is 14 residues. In DNA form, the CDR3 reads TGTGCCACTAGCGGGAGGGCCGTTGGGGATACGCAGTATTTT. Translation: CATSGRAVGDTQYF.

The rearrangement joins TRBV7-2 to TRBJ2-5; unclear D gene. CDR1 and CDR2 from the germline V gene are SGHTA and FQGNSA. V gave up 2 bases and J gave up 5 bases, with 9 bases separating them. This CDR3 is built from 13 residues. The CDR3 spells CASSLLESETQYF. The DNA of the CDR3 is TGTGCCAGCAGCTTACTAGAGTCGGAGACCCAGTACTTC. The variable domain in full, with the rest retrieved from reference TRBV7-2 and TRBJ2-5, is GAGVSQSPSNKVTEKGKDVELRCDPISGHTALYWYRQSLGQGLEFLIYFQGNSAPDKSGLPSDRFSAERTGGSVSTLTIQRTQQEDSAVYLCASSLLESETQYFGPGTRLLVL.

This clone was recorded a few times. The chain's CDR3 is CASSSAGASGELFF. CDR3 DNA: TGTGCCAGCAGCTCGGCGGGAGCGTCCGGGGAGCTGTTTTTT. The J gene is TRBJ2-2, the V gene TRBV5-6; 7 bases match TRBD2. Germline loops: CDR1 SGHDT, CDR2 YYEEEE. Germline trimming cut 3 bases from V and 6 bases from J; bases unmatched to any gene: 5. This CDR3 has 14 amino acids.

V usage is TRBV28 and J usage is TRBJ2-7; 8 bases agree with TRBD1. With 5 bases clipped from V and 5 bases from J, the junction kept 11 bases outside the gene matches. Germline-derived CDR1 and CDR2 are MDHEN and SYDVKM. The CDR3 length is 15 residues. The CDR3 spells CASSPRPRTGHEQYF. DNA of the CDR3: TGTGCCAGCAGTCCCCGACCCAGGACAGGGCACGAGCAGTACTTC.

In nucleotides, the CDR3 is TGTGCCAGCAGCCAAGATTTCCTCGCCGCGCCCCCAGATACGCAGTATTTT. Translation gives CASSQDFLAAPPDTQYF. The rearrangement joins TRBV4-2 to TRBJ2-3, with unresolved D. Trimming pared 0 bases from V and 4 bases from J, leaving 17 bases between. This CDR3 is 17 amino acids long. CDR1 and CDR2 from the germline V gene are LGHNA and YNFKEQ.

This chain uses TRBV5-1 with TRBJ2-1; 10 positions agree with TRBD1. From germline, CDR1 is SGHRS and CDR2 YFSETQ. This CDR3 has 16 amino acids. The V gene end was trimmed by 0 bases and the J gene end by 6 bases; junction bases not matched to a gene: 6. For the CDR3, the DNA is TGCGCCAGCAGCTTGGATCCGGGACAGGGGACCAATGAGCAGTTCTTC. Residues: CASSLDPGQGTNEQFF.

This sequence joins TRBV6-5 and TRBJ1-3, with unresolved D. CDR3 length: 15 amino acids. Germline values: CDR1 MNHEY, CDR2 SVGAGI. V was trimmed by 0 bases and J by 3 bases, leaving 9 bases between them. The CDR3 DNA sequence: TGTGCCAGCAGTTACTCAGCAGCGTTTGGAAACACCATATATTTT. This sequence encodes CASSYSAAFGNTIYF.

This clone showed up just a few times. The chain recombines TRBV14 with TRBJ1-1, with D uncertain. The V gene lost 0 bases and the J gene lost 1 base, with 3 bases spanning the gap. The germline V gene encodes CDR1 SGHDN and CDR2 FVKESK. This CDR3 spans 13 amino acids. CDR3 coding DNA: TGTGCCAGCAGCCAAGACTGGAACACTGAAGCTTTCTTT. Residues: CASSQDWNTEAFF.

V gene TRBV19 combines with J gene TRBJ1-1; D perhaps matches TRBD1 (6 bases). From germline, CDR1 is LNHDA and CDR2 SQIVND (reference sequence). V lost 6 bases to trimming and J lost 5 bases, with 10 bases between them. The CDR3 loop spans 12 amino acids. DNA of the CDR3: TGTGCCAGTAGACAGGGAGAAACTGAAGCTTTCTTT. The encoded protein is CASRQGETEAFF. Full variable domain (remainder filled in from reference TRBV19 and TRBJ1-1): DGGITQSPKYLFRKEGQNVTLSCEQNLNHDAMYWYRQDPGQGLRLIYYSQIVNDFQKGDIAEGYSVSREKKESFPLTVTSAQKNPTAFYLCASRQGETEAFFGQGTRLTVV.

The V gene is TRBV7-2, the J gene TRBJ1-1; tentatively, D is TRBD1 (5 bases). CDR3 length equals 14 residues. The germline V gene encodes CDR1 SGHTA and CDR2 FQGNSA. The V end lost 1 base, the J end lost 3 bases, and 9 bases lay between the germline ends. The CDR3 DNA reads TGTGCCAGCAGCTTAGGGTGGGGGGACACTGAAGCTTTCTTT. This translates into CASSLGWGDTEAFF.

This chain connects TRBV5-1 to TRBJ2-3, with TRBD2 as a possible D gene (6 bases). Germline loops: CDR1 SGHRS, CDR2 YFSETQ. This CDR3 spans 16 amino acids. V lost 0 bases, J lost 0 bases, and 11 bases lay in between. CDR3 residues: CASSLGLVASTDTQYF. DNA of the CDR3: TGCGCCAGCAGCTTGGGACTAGTTGCTAGCACAGATACGCAGTATTTT.

J is TRBJ1-2 and V is TRBV2; the match to TRBD1 covers 8 bases. The CDR3 consists of 13 residues. CDR1 is SNHLY, CDR2 FYNNEI, per germline. Trimming cost V 7 bases and J 6 bases; bases outside gene matches: 7. The CDR3: CASTRTGNNGYTF. The CDR3 DNA reads as TGTGCCAGCACTAGGACAGGGAACAATGGCTACACCTTC.

The gene calls are TRBV6-6 and TRBJ1-5, with D tentatively TRBD1 (5 bases). This CDR3 is 15 amino acids long. Germline V lookup: CDR1 MNHNY, CDR2 SVGAGI (reference sequence). V was trimmed by 4 bases and J by 0 bases, leaving 10 bases between them. CDR3 nucleotides: TGTGCCAGCAGTTTAGGGGTTGGTAGCAATCAGCCCCAGCATTTT. This codes for CASSLGVGSNQPQHF.

The chain carries TRBV6-5 and TRBJ1-3; D call uncertain. Germline V CDR1 and CDR2: MNHEY, SVGAGI. The V gene lost 5 bases and the J gene lost 4 bases, with 15 bases spanning the gap. This CDR3 region has 15 residues. CDR3 sequence: CASSRYPRAGNTIYF. The DNA for the CDR3 is TGTGCCAGCAGTCGTTACCCCCGTGCGGGAAACACCATATATTTT.

The chain employs TRBV5-1 and TRBJ2-5; 8 bases map to TRBD2. The CDR3 length is 18 residues. Germline CDR1 reads SGHRS; CDR2 reads YFSETQ. V was clipped by 0 bases and J by 2 bases; unmatched bases: 12. The CDR3 region is CASSLAATSAPTQETQYF. In DNA form, the CDR3 reads TGCGCCAGCAGCTTGGCCGCGACTAGCGCACCGACGCAAGAGACCCAGTACTTC.

J is TRBJ2-7 and V is TRBV5-1; 13 bases are shared with TRBD2. V shed 4 bases and J 2 bases; nucleotides not matched to a gene: 9. Germline V gene lookup returns CDR1 SGHRS and CDR2 YFSETQ. The CDR3 runs 17 residues. This chain's CDR3 is CASSPRTSGGLTYEQYF. As DNA, the CDR3 is TGCGCCAGCAGCCCGAGGACTAGCGGGGGTCTCACCTACGAGCAGTACTTC.

The table lists this clone with a few counts. The rearrangement uses TRBV23-1 and TRBJ2-7; a possible D gene is TRBD1 (6 bases). TRBV23-1 is annotated as an ORF whose role is uncertain. The V and J ends lost 6 bases and 2 bases respectively, with 8 bases between them. This CDR3 comprises 12 residues. The CDR3: CASSRDTYEQYF. The CDR3 bases are TGCGCCAGCAGCCGGGACACCTACGAGCAGTACTTC.